One and the same sample provided the 23 T cell receptor beta chains below, sequenced in a study of T cell repertoires in cytomegalovirus infection. TCRdb re-derived calls from the reads in MiXCR, one entry per CDR3 protein. This repertoire shows approximately 500,000 distinct CDR3 sequences, more than 15% found once; its top ten account for about 24%. The sample consisted of CD8+ T cells from PBMCs. The receptors come from a human donor in good health (CMV status not recorded). Some clones in this sample may be carry-over from other donors' samples.

This clonotype appeared many times. J is TRBJ2-1 and V is TRBV11-2; 8 bases map to TRBD2. Germline V CDR1 and CDR2: SGHAT, FQNNGV. J was trimmed by 7 bases and V by 1 base; bases with no gene match: 6. The CDR3 is 15 residues long. CDR3 bases: TGTGCCAGCAGCTTAGCCGGAGCGGGGGTAAATGAGCAGTTCTTC. Translated: CASSLAGAGVNEQFF. Full variable domain (remainder filled in from reference TRBV11-2 and TRBJ2-1): EAGVAQSPRYKIIEKRQSVAFWCNPISGHATLYWYQQILGQGPKLLIQFQNNGVVDDSQLPKDRFSAERLKGVDSTLKIQPAKLEDSAVYLCASSLAGAGVNEQFFGPGTRLTVL.

A word on this clonotype: Without the conserved terminal phenylalanine or tryptophan, this CDR3 likely stems from a read error. The chain uses TRBV27 and TRBJ2-1; 9 bases fit TRBD2. This CDR3 spans 16 amino acids. V gave up 7 bases and J gave up 4 bases; unmatched junction bases: 11. Germline V CDR1 and CDR2: MNHEY, SMNVEV (reference sequence). This CDR3 is CASTQGGGAGYNEQFL. DNA for the CDR3: TGTGCCAGCACCCAAGGCGGGGGGGCTGGGTACAATGAGCAGTTCTTA.

This clonotype was seen only a few times. This chain connects TRBV7-9 to TRBJ1-2; 7 bases map to TRBD1. Germline V lookup: CDR1 SEHNR, CDR2 FQNEAQ (reference sequence). This CDR3 comprises 16 residues. Trimming at V came to 1 base and at J to 5 bases, leaving 10 bases not matched to a gene. The CDR3 DNA reads TGTGCCAGCAGCTTAGATGGGACAGTAGAGAGATATGGCTACACCTTC. Translated: CASSLDGTVERYGYTF. Full variable domain (rest looked up from reference TRBV7-9 and TRBJ1-2): DTGVSQNPRHKITKRGQNVTFRCDPISEHNRLYWYRQTLGQGPEFLTYFQNEAQLEKSRLLSDRFSAERPKGSFSTLEIQRTEQGDSAMYLCASSLDGTVERYGYTFGSGTRLTVV.

In its sample, this clonotype was seen many times. The V call is TRBV27, the J call TRBJ2-5; D might be TRBD2 (5 bases). V gave up 0 bases and J gave up 2 bases, with 7 bases separating them. The CDR3 is 14 residues long. CDR1 MNHEY and CDR2 SMNVEV come from the germline V gene (reference sequence). This CDR3 is CASSLSGSQETQYF. CDR3 nucleotide sequence: TGTGCCAGCAGTTTATCAGGGAGTCAAGAGACCCAGTACTTC.

This clonotype was detected a few times. The chain carries TRBV14 and TRBJ2-2; 9 nucleotides agree with TRBD2. The V gene's germline CDR1 is SGHDN and CDR2 FVKESK. This CDR3 has 21 amino acids. V lost 1 base and J lost 3; bases outside the gene matches: 18. CDR3 sequence reads: CASSQGLKGSGSPRDTGELFF. CDR3 DNA: TGTGCCAGCAGCCAAGGCCTCAAGGGTAGCGGGAGCCCCCGTGACACCGGGGAGCTGTTTTTT.

The gene calls are TRBV27 and TRBJ2-1; 15 bases agree with TRBD2. CDR3 length: 19 residues. Germline V gives CDR1 MNHEY, CDR2 SMNVEV (reference sequence). Germline trimming cut 4 bases from V and 0 bases from J; bases unmatched to any gene: 7. The DNA for the CDR3 is TGTGCCAGCAGTTCCCGGACTAGCGGGAGGGTCAGCTCCTACAATGAGCAGTTCTTC. It translates to CASSSRTSGRVSSYNEQFF.

This clonotype was picked up a small number of times. The chain carries TRBV4-1 and TRBJ2-1; 10 bases fit TRBD1. J lost 7 bases, V lost 3 bases, and 3 bases had no gene match. Germline CDR1 MGHRA, CDR2 YSYEKL. CDR3 length: 14 amino acids. The CDR3 nucleotides are TGCGCCAGCAGCCATGAGGACAGGGGGAATGAGCAGTTCTTC. It yields the protein CASSHEDRGNEQFF.

This clonotype came up many times. The chain combines TRBV7-6 with TRBJ1-1; D is possibly TRBD1 (5 bases). This CDR3 spans 15 amino acids. Trimming removed 5 bases from V and 13 bases from J, with 26 bases in between. Per germline, CDR1 SGHVS and CDR2 FNYEAQ. The DNA of the CDR3 is TGTGCCAGCAGCCGAGAGGCAGAGGGACGGATAGGAGATTTCTTT. This codes for CASSREAEGRIGDFF.

This clonotype occurred many times. The chain combines TRBV11-2 with TRBJ2-2, with D perhaps matching TRBD2 (6 bases). This CDR3 is built from 15 residues. V was pared by 3 bases and J by 5 bases, with 13 bases between. Germline CDR1 reads SGHAT; CDR2 reads FQNNGV. The CDR3 sequence is CASSLEGAGTGELFF. The DNA of the CDR3 is TGTGCCAGCAGCTTGGAGGGCGCGGGTACCGGGGAGCTGTTTTTT.

In its sample, this clonotype was seen many times. The J gene is TRBJ1-6, the V gene TRBV7-9; a possible D gene is TRBD1 (6 bases). Trimming removed 5 bases at V and 10 bases at J, with 24 bases between. The germline V gene encodes CDR1 SEHNR and CDR2 FQNEAQ (reference sequence). The CDR3 covers 17 residues. CDR3 DNA sequence: TGTGCCAGCAGCGACCACTCACTAGCGGGGGCGAGCTCACCCCTCCACTTT. Its translation: CASSDHSLAGASSPLHF. Drawing the rest from reference TRBV7-9 and TRBJ1-6, the complete variable domain is DTGVSQNPRHKITKRGQNVTFRCDPISEHNRLYWYRQTLGQGPEFLTYFQNEAQLEKSRLLSDRFSAERPKGSFSTLEIQRTEQGDSAMYLCASSDHSLAGASSPLHFGNGTRLTVT.

This clonotype has just a few counts. This could be a read error, since a much larger clone is one nucleotide away. The V and J genes are TRBV7-3 and TRBJ2-7; perhaps TRBD1 as D (5 bases). This CDR3 has 12 amino acids. Germline CDR1 SGHTA, CDR2 FQGTGA. The ends were cut back, 4 bases at V and 12 bases at J, with 16 bases in the middle. The CDR3 nucleotides read TGTGCCAGCAGCTCCCTAGGAACAGGTCCGTACTTC. Protein sequence: CASSSLGTGPYF.

In the case of this clonotype: A read error may explain this, as a much larger clone is one base away. Because the CDR3 is missing its conserved closing phenylalanine or tryptophan, this is likely a read error. The chain is built from TRBV12-5 and TRBJ2-7; the D gene is possibly TRBD1 (6 bases). With 9 bases removed from V and 5 bases from J, the gap between germline ends came to 14 bases. CDR1 is LGHNT and CDR2 is FRNRAP in the germline V gene. This CDR3 region has 12 residues. This CDR3 reads CASKQGLDEQYL. The CDR3 DNA is TGTGCTAGCAAACAGGGTCTCGACGAGCAGTACTTA.

This rearrangement joins TRBV28 to TRBJ1-2, with D unresolved. CDR3 length equals 15 residues. V lost 3 bases, J lost 5 bases, and 16 bases lay in between. From germline, CDR1 is MDHEN and CDR2 SYDVKM. The CDR3 loop is CASSFRVPGRYGYTF. For the CDR3, the DNA is TGTGCCAGCAGTTTCCGGGTCCCGGGGAGATATGGCTACACCTTC.

The table lists this clonotype with many counts. The rearrangement links TRBV6-1 to TRBJ2-2; 9 nucleotides align to TRBD2. V dropped 7 bases and J dropped 0; count of bases not matched to a gene: 3. CDR1 and CDR2 from the germline V gene are MNHNS and SASEGT. The CDR3 is 15 residues long. CDR3 residues: CASKSSGANTGELFF. The CDR3 bases are TGTGCCAGCAAATCTAGCGGGGCGAACACCGGGGAGCTGTTTTTT.

This clonotype was counted only a few times. J is TRBJ1-2 and V is TRBV29-1, with D possibly TRBD1 on 5 matching bases. The V end lost 3 bases, the J end lost 7 bases, and 15 bases lay between the germline ends. The CDR3 is 13 amino acids. The germline V gene has CDR1 SQVTM and CDR2 ANQGSEA. The chain's CDR3 is CSVEPPGPFGYTF. The CDR3 DNA reads TGCAGCGTTGAGCCCCCAGGGCCGTTTGGCTACACCTTC.

This chain connects TRBV7-6 to TRBJ2-2; 14 bases are shared with TRBD2. V gave up 0 bases and J gave up 4 bases; unmatched junction bases: 7. The germline gives CDR1 SGHVS, CDR2 FNYEAQ. The length of the CDR3 is 19 residues. In DNA form, the CDR3 reads TGTGCCAGCAGCTTAGCTGGGGGACTAGCGGGAGTTAGCACCGGGGAGCTGTTTTTT. It codes for CASSLAGGLAGVSTGELFF.

Here the CDR3 DNA reads TGTGCCAGCAGCTCCGGACAGGGGTTGTTCCGCGAACTGTTTTTT. As protein: CASSSGQGLFRELFF. This chain connects TRBV7-9 to TRBJ1-4; TRBD1 matches 9 bases. J was trimmed by 12 bases and V by 4 bases; bases with no gene match: 12. The CDR3 sequence is 15 residues long. CDR1 and CDR2 (germline): SEHNR, FQNEAQ (reference sequence).

This rearrangement joins TRBV27 to TRBJ2-5; D is undetermined. V was pared by 0 bases and J by 1 base, with 9 bases between. Germline values: CDR1 MNHEY, CDR2 SMNVEV (reference sequence). The CDR3 spans 15 residues. Written as DNA, the CDR3 is TGTGCCAGCAGTTTATCAGCCGGGTTCCAAGAGACCCAGTACTTC. This translates into CASSLSAGFQETQYF.

The chain couples TRBV19 to TRBJ2-3, with TRBD2 matching 10 bases. CDR1 is LNHDA and CDR2 is SQIVND in the germline V gene (reference sequence). This CDR3 comprises 16 residues. Trimming cost V 1 base and J 7 bases; bases outside gene matches: 8. The CDR3 loop reads CASSIVPSGSSYTQYF. The CDR3 coding sequence is TGTGCCAGTAGTATAGTCCCTAGCGGGAGTTCATATACGCAGTATTTT.

This clonotype has at least ten counts. The chain joins TRBV27 to TRBJ2-7, with 9 bases fitting TRBD2. The CDR3 is made up of 15 amino acids. The germline gives CDR1 MNHEY, CDR2 SMNVEV (reference sequence). J was trimmed by 0 bases and V by 2 bases; bases with no gene match: 2. The CDR3 nucleotides read TGTGCCAGCAGTTTAGGTAGCGGGGGCTCCTACGAGCAGTACTTC. The encoded protein is CASSLGSGGSYEQYF.

V is TRBV3-1 and J is TRBJ2-1; possibly TRBD2 for D (6 bases). The CDR3 runs to 17 residues. Trimming cost V 2 bases and J 8 bases, with 22 bases left between them. The germline gives CDR1 LGHDT, CDR2 YNNKEL (reference sequence). In DNA form, the CDR3 reads TGTGCCAGCAGCCAACACATACTAGCTCAGTGGGGGGATGAGCAGTTCTTC. Its translation is CASSQHILAQWGDEQFF.

This clonotype has only a few counts. The chain combines TRBV19 with TRBJ1-1; no clear D gene. This CDR3 is built from 15 residues. The V gene's germline CDR1 is LNHDA and CDR2 SQIVND (reference sequence). Trimming removed 3 bases at V and 1 base at J, with 12 bases between. The CDR3 nucleotides are TGTGCCAGTAGTATTAATAGGGAGGGGAACACTGAAGCTTTCTTT. Translating it yields CASSINREGNTEAFF.

The chain recombines TRBV2 with TRBJ1-2, with no clear D. Trimming removed 8 bases from V and 8 bases from J, with 18 bases in between. Germline V gene lookup returns CDR1 SNHLY and CDR2 FYNNEI. The CDR3 sequence is 13 residues long. The CDR3 loop is CASPTDLKEGYTF. CDR3 DNA sequence: TGTGCCAGCCCGACGGACCTTAAAGAGGGCTACACCTTC.